A single sample is the source of the 6 T cell receptor beta chains below, sequenced in a study of cytomegalovirus exposure and HLA in healthy donors. The PCR used 60 Vbeta and 13 Jbeta primers. Repertoires were generated with immunoSEQ multiplex PCR, while TCRdb's copy carries only in-frame clones and drops some. The sample has about 110,000 clones, 70% to 85% seen once. Sequencing used PBMCs. These receptors were collected from a man between 60 and 70 years old in good health and CMV-seronegative.

This rearrangement joins TRBV7-2 to TRBJ1-2, with D possibly being TRBD1 (6 bases). The germline gives CDR1 SGHTA, CDR2 FQGNSA. The CDR3 runs 15 residues. Trimming cost V 4 bases and J 7 bases, with 19 bases left between them. The CDR3 region has the DNA TGTGCCAGCAGCTCCGACAGGCCCCCAGCCCGTGGCTACACCTTC. Protein sequence: CASSSDRPPARGYTF.

This clone occurred a few times. The chain carries TRBV5-4 and TRBJ1-2; D is ambiguous. Germline V CDR1 and CDR2: SGHNT, YYREEE (reference sequence). Trimming stripped 2 bases from V and 4 bases from J, with 12 bases between. The CDR3 length is 14 residues. The CDR3 loop is CASSFDTASYGYTF. The CDR3 DNA reads as TGTGCCAGCAGCTTTGACACAGCATCCTATGGCTACACCTTC.

This rearrangement joins TRBV5-1 to TRBJ2-2; tentative D call: TRBD1 (5 bases). From germline, CDR1 is SGHRS and CDR2 YFSETQ. The CDR3 covers 16 residues. The V gene lost 4 bases and the J gene lost 0 bases, with 13 bases spanning the gap. DNA for the CDR3: TGCGCCAGCAGCAAACAGACAGCCACGAACACCGGGGAGCTGTTTTTT. This gives the protein CASSKQTATNTGELFF.

This clone has just a few counts. The rearrangement joins TRBV2 to TRBJ1-1; D might be TRBD1 (6 bases). Germline CDR1 reads SNHLY; CDR2 reads FYNNEI. CDR3 length: 15 amino acids. Deletions cut 7 bases from V and 1 base from J, with 16 bases between. The CDR3 protein is CASKGVGHRNTEAFF. The CDR3 nucleotides are TGTGCCAGCAAGGGGGTGGGACACCGGAACACTGAAGCTTTCTTT.

This clone has only one observation. The rearrangement uses TRBV19 and TRBJ2-1, with D possibly matching TRBD2 (6 bases). The CDR3 runs to 16 residues. The germline V gene encodes CDR1 LNHDA and CDR2 SQIVND (reference sequence). V was shortened by 0 bases and J by 3 bases, with 12 bases between the two germline ends. DNA for the CDR3: TGTGCCAGTAGTATAGATCGTCGGGGACTCTACAATGAGCAGTTCTTC. Translating it yields CASSIDRRGLYNEQFF.

CDR3 in amino acids: CASSPGGTDTQYF. The CDR3 region has the DNA TGCGCCAGCAGCCCAGGAGGGACAGATACGCAGTATTTT. V is TRBV4-3 and J is TRBJ2-3, with a weak D call TRBD2 (6 bases). This CDR3 contains 13 residues. V lost 4 bases and J 3 bases, leaving 8 bases between the germline ends. CDR1 and CDR2 (germline): LGHNA, YSLEER.